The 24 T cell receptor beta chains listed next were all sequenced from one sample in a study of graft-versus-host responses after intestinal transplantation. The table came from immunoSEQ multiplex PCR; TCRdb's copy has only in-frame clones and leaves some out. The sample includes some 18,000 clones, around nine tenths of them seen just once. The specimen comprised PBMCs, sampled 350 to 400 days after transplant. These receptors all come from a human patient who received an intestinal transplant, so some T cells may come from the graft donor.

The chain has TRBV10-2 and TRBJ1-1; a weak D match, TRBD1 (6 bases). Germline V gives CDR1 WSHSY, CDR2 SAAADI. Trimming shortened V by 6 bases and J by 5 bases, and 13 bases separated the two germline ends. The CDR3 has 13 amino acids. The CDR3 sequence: CASRYTGTTEAFF. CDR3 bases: TGCGCCAGCAGGTATACAGGGACTACTGAAGCTTTCTTT.

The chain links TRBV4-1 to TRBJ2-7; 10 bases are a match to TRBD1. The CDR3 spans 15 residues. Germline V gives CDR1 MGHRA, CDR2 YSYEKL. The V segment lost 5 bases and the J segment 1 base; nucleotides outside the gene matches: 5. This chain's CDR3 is CASSDRDRGSYEQYF. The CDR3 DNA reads TGCGCCAGCAGCGACCGGGACAGGGGTTCCTACGAGCAGTACTTC.

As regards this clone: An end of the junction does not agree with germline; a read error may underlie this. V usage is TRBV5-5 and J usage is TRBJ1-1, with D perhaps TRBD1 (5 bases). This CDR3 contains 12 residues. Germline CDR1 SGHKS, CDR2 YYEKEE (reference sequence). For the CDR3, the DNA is TGTGCCGGCAGCTTGGGGGGCACTGAAGCTTTCTTT. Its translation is CAGSLGGTEAFF.

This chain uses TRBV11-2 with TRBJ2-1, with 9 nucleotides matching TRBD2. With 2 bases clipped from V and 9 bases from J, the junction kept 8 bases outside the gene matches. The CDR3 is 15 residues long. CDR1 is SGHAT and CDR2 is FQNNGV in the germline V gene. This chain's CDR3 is CASSLRRGGRGEQFF. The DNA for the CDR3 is TGTGCCAGCAGCTTAAGGCGGGGGGGCCGAGGTGAGCAGTTCTTC.

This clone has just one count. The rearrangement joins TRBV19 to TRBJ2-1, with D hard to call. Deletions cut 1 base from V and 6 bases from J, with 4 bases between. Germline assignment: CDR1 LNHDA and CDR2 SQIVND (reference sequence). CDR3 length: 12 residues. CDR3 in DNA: TGTGCCAGTAGTATAGGGGGCAATGAGCAGTTCTTC. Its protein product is CASSIGGNEQFF.

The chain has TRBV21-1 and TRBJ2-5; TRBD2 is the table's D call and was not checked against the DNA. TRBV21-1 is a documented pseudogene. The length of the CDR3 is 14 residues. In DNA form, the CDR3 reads TGTGCCAGCAGCAAAGAAGGAGGGGTGGAGACCCAGTACTTC. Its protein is CASSKEGGVETQYF.

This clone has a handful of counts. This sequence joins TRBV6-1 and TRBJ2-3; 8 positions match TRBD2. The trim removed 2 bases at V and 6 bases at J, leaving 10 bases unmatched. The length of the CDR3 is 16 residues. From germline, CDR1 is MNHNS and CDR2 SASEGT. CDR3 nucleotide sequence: TGTGCCAGCAGTGAAATGGTCGGGGGGGTCCAGGATACGCAGTATTTT. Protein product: CASSEMVGGVQDTQYF.

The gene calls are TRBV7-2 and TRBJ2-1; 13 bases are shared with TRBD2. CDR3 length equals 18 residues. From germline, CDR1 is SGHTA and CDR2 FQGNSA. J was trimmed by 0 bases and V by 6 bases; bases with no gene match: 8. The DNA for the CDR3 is TGTGCCAGCAGTCCGGGACTAGCGGGGCCCAGCTCCTACAATGAGCAGTTCTTC. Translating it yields CASSPGLAGPSSYNEQFF.

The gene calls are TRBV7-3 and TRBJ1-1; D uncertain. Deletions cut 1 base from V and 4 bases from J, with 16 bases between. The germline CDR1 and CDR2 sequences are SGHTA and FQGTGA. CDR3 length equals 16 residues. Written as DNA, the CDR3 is TGTGCCAGCAGCTTAAGGCGGCAGATGCTTCCCACTGAAGCTTTCTTT. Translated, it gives CASSLRRQMLPTEAFF.

CDR3 region: CASSYWGLAYNEQFF. The CDR3 DNA reads as TGTGCCAGCAGTTACTGGGGACTAGCCTACAATGAGCAGTTCTTC. The chain couples TRBV28 to TRBJ2-1; 8 nucleotides align to TRBD2. The germline V gene encodes CDR1 MDHEN and CDR2 SYDVKM. There are 15 residues in the CDR3. The V segment lost 4 bases and the J segment 2 bases; nucleotides outside the gene matches: 4.

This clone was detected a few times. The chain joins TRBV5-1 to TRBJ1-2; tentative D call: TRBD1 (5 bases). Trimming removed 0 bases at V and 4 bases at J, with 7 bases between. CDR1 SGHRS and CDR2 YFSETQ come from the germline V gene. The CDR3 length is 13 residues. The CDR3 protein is CASSLAQVYGYTF. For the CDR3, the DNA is TGCGCCAGCAGCTTGGCACAGGTCTATGGCTACACCTTC.

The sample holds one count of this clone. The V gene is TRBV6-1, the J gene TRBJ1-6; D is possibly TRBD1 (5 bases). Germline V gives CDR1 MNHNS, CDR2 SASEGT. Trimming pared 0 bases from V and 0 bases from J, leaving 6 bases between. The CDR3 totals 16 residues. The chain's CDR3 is CASSEARGSYNSPLHF. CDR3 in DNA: TGTGCCAGCAGTGAAGCGAGGGGCTCCTATAATTCACCCCTCCACTTT.

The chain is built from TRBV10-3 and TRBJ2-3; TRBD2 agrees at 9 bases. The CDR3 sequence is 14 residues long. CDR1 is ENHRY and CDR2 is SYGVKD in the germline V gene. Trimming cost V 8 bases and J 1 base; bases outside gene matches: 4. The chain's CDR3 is CAILEREGTDTQYF. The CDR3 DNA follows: TGTGCCATCCTTGAGCGGGAGGGCACAGATACGCAGTATTTT.

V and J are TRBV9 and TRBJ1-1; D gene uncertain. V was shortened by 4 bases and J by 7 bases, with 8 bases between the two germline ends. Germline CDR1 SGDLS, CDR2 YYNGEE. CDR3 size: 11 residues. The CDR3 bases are TGTGCCAGCAGCTTGGGTAATGAAGCTTTCTTT. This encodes CASSLGNEAFF.

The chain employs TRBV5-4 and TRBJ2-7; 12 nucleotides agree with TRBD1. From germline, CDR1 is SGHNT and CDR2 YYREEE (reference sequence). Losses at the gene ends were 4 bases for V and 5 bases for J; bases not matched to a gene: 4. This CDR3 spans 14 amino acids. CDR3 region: CASSAGTGGNEQYF. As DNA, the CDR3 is TGTGCCAGCAGCGCTGGGACAGGGGGCAACGAGCAGTACTTC.

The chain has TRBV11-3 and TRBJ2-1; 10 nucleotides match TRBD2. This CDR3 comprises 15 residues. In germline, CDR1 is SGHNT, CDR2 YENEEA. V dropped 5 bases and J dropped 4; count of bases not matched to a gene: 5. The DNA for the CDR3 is TGTGCCAGCAGCGCATTAGCGGGGGGATACAATGAGCAGTTCTTC. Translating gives CASSALAGGYNEQFF.

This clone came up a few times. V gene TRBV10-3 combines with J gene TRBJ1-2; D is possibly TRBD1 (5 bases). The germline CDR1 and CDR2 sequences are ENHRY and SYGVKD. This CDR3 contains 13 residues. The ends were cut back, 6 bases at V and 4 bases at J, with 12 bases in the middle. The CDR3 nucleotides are TGTGCCATCAGCTACCGGGGCCTCTATGGCTACACCTTC. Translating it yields CAISYRGLYGYTF.

This CDR3 is CASSSGSGVYGYTF. The CDR3 coding sequence is TGTGCCAGCAGCTCAGGATCGGGAGTCTATGGCTACACCTTC. V and J are TRBV7-3 and TRBJ1-2; D is unclear. V lost 4 bases and J lost 4, with 13 bases in between. CDR3 length equals 14 residues. Germline V gene data show CDR1 as SGHTA and CDR2 as FQGTGA. Drawing the rest from reference TRBV7-3 and TRBJ1-2, the complete variable domain is GAGVSQTPSNKVTEKGKYVELRCDPISGHTALYWYRQSLGQGPEFLIYFQGTGAADDSGLPNDRFFAVRPEGSVSTLKIQRTERGDSAVYLCASSSGSGVYGYTFGSGTRLTVV.

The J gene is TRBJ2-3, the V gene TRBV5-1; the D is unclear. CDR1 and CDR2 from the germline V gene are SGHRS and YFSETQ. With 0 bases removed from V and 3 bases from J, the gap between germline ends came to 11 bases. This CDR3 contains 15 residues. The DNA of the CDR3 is TGCGCCAGCAGCTTGGACAGCCCAAGAACAGATACGCAGTATTTT. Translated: CASSLDSPRTDTQYF.

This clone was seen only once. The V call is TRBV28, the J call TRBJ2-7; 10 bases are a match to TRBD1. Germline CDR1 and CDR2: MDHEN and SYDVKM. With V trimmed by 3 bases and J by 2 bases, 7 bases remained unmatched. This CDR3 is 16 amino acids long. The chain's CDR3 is CASSFYPGTGAYEQYF. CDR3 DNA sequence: TGTGCCAGCAGTTTTTACCCCGGGACAGGGGCCTACGAGCAGTACTTC.

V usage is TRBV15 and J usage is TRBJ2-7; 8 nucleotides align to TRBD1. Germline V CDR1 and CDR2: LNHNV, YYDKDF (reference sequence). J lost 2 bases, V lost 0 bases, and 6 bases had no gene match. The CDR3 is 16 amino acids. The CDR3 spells CATSRDPGTGPYEQYF. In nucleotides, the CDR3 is TGTGCCACCAGCAGAGACCCCGGGACAGGCCCCTACGAGCAGTACTTC.

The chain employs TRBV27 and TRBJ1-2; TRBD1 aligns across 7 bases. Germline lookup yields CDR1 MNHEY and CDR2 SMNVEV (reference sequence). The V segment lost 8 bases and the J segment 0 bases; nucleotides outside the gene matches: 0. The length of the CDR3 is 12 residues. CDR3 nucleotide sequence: TGTGCCAGCGGACAGGCTAACTATGGCTACACCTTC. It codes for CASGQANYGYTF.

The CDR3 sequence: CSASGLHEQYF. In nucleotides, the CDR3 is TGCAGTGCTAGCGGGTTGCACGAGCAGTACTTC. The chain combines TRBV20-1 with TRBJ2-7; D is ambiguous. The CDR3 is 11 residues long. Trimming left V 3 bases short and J 5 bases short, with 8 bases between. CDR1 and CDR2 from the germline V gene are DFQATT and SNEGSKA (reference sequence).

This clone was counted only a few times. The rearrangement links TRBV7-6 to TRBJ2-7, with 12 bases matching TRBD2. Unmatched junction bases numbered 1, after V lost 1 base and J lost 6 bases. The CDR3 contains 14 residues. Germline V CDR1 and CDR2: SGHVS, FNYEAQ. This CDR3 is CASSLGTSGTEQYF. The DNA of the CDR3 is TGTGCCAGCAGCTTAGGGACTAGCGGGACCGAGCAGTACTTC. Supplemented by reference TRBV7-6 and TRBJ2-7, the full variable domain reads GAGVSQSPRYKVTKRGQDVALRCDPISGHVSLYWYRQALGQGPEFLTYFNYEAQQDKSGLPNDRFSAERPEGSISTLTIQRTEQRDSAMYRCASSLGTSGTEQYFGPGTRLTVT.